This entry describes one T cell receptor beta chain. Its antigen is not yet known. The input lacks base qualities; no much larger clone sits a single base away. The receptor library was made with multiplex PCR. The listed sequencing device is 454 GS FLX. TCR alpha and beta CDR3 regions were amplified from mRNA by semiquantitative ARM-PCR. In ARM-PCR, tagged nested gene-specific primers were applied first, and communal superprimers then carried out the exponential amplification. Before the second amplification round was performed on first-round PCR products, the nested primers were removed by exonuclease. The amplicons were sequenced on the 454 platform, a system that can rapidly sequence millions of DNA fragments without cloning bias. A read counted as effective if the read could be mapped to both V and J germline segments. On the study's bioinformatics: IRmap was used to assign reads to germline V, D and J segments, and IRmap relies on pyromap, a Smith-Waterman modification adapted to 454 sequencing errors. D-beta assignments were filtered with cutoffs set at the 99th percentile of alignment scores obtained from simulated random sequences. The CDR3 was taken to be the amino acids lying between the conserved V-segment Y[YFLI]C motif and the J-segment [FW]GXGT motif. A compound Poisson process model, previously applied to large-scale EST data, was used to estimate repertoire diversity. A procedure for detecting cross-contamination was used to argue that the shared CDR3s did not come from sample contamination. The public reads were reanalyzed by TCRdb: fastp trimming at Q25, MiXCR alignment, in-frame beta chains only. Rows merge per CDR3 protein into single entries with the most common DNA and genes. These V and J calls derive from TCRdb rather than the authors' analysis. Here the sample has over 14,000 distinct CDR3 sequences; about 60% occur a single time. The ten most abundant clones make up 30% to 35% of the sample.

The germline V gene supplies CDR1 ENHRY and CDR2 SYGVKD. Clipping removes 8 bases from V and 1 base from J, with 2 as the unmatched junction base count. The CDR3 starts with the cysteine, ends with the phenylalanine, and has 13 residues. This entry keeps only the CDR3 DNA: 39 bases, framed from base 1. This entry belongs to a study of relationships among human T cell subsets listed by TCRdb under 2010. With regard to the full study: The study sequenced eight distinct T cell populations from blood: pan T, CD8 cytotoxic, regulatory, Th1, Th2, naive plus transitional, activated and memory cells.

T cell subsets were isolated with Miltenyi superparamagnetic beads coated with subset-specific monoclonal antibodies. Every T cell population was isolated from peripheral blood. Ficoll separation was used to obtain mononuclear cells from whole blood, after which anti-CD14 microbeads were used to deplete monocytes. Right after isolation, the cell populations were resuspended in RNAprotect reagent. The pan T sample consisted of CD3+ T cells in general. Overall study outcomes, separate from this receptor: Substantial sharing of CDR3s among Th1, Th2 and regulatory T cells was interpreted as suggestive of stochastic cell fate choices. No statistically significant differences in V, D and J usage, CDR3 length or N-nucleotide additions were observed among the seven subsets. T cell counts went unrecorded for a couple of pan T samples, which were processed alongside pan B cells. Over 50% of CD8+ cytotoxic sequences belonged to clones with over 100 reads, whereas regulatory and Th2 subsets showed few such clones. A CD4+CD8+ double-positive population could not be ruled out by the bead-based sorting.

The chain is encoded by TRBV10-3 joined to TRBJ1-1; TRBD1 aligns with 9 central bases. Sequenced sample: total T cells sorted from blood. This specimen's cell subset or site label, per the study, means: CD3+ T cells in general. The clonotype was recovered from a middle-aged man in good health. CDR3 sequence: CAILDRGNTEAFF. The DNA reads TGTGCCATCCTGGACAGGGGGAACACTGAAGCTTTCTTT.